One sample yielded the 27 T cell receptor beta chains listed below, sequenced in a study of cytomegalovirus exposure and HLA in healthy donors. 13 Jbeta primers and 60 Vbeta primers were used for the PCR. The protocol was immunoSEQ multiplex PCR, while the TCRdb copy is restricted to in-frame clones and leaves out a portion. The sample carries roughly 240,000 clones, around 80% recorded once. What was sequenced was PBMCs. Receptors were obtained from a boy aged 5 to 17 in good health and CMV-seronegative.

This clone was picked up a small number of times. V gene TRBV5-1 combines with J gene TRBJ1-1, with D perhaps TRBD1 (6 bases). This CDR3 has 15 amino acids. Per the germline V gene, CDR1 is SGHRS and CDR2 is YFSETQ. V lost 1 base, J lost 4 bases, and 14 bases lay in between. For the CDR3, the DNA is TGCGCCAGCAGCTTGCTATCCGGACAGCTCACTGAAGCTTTCTTT. It yields the protein CASSLLSGQLTEAFF. The variable domain in full, completed from reference TRBV5-1 and TRBJ1-1, reads KAGVTQTPRYLIKTRGQQVTLSCSPISGHRSVSWYQQTPGQGLQFLFEYFSETQRNKGNFPGRFSGRQFSNSRSEMNVSTLELGDSALYLCASSLLSGQLTEAFFGQGTRLTVV.

This clone has only a few counts. The chain is built from TRBV6-6 and TRBJ1-1; the D gene is possibly TRBD1 (6 bases). From germline, CDR1 is MNHNY and CDR2 SVGAGI (reference sequence). The CDR3 has 14 residues. Between the trimmed V and J ends, which lost 7 bases and 6 bases, there was a span of 18 bases. The CDR3 bases are TGTGCCAGCACTATACAGGGTAGTATGGCTGAAGCTTTCTTT. Protein sequence: CASTIQGSMAEAFF.

The chain is built from TRBV19 and TRBJ1-5; maybe TRBD1 (5 bases). This CDR3 contains 13 residues. With 3 bases removed from V and 7 bases from J, the gap between germline ends came to 10 bases. Germline CDR1 is LNHDA and CDR2 is SQIVND (reference sequence). The CDR3 nucleotides are TGTGCCAGTAGTATCTACGGGGGGCAGCCCCAGCATTTT. This sequence encodes CASSIYGGQPQHF. The full variable domain, its missing parts supplied by reference TRBV19 and TRBJ1-5, is DGGITQSPKYLFRKEGQNVTLSCEQNLNHDAMYWYRQDPGQGLRLIYYSQIVNDFQKGDIAEGYSVSREKKESFPLTVTSAQKNPTAFYLCASSIYGGQPQHFGDGTRLSIL.

The chain couples TRBV29-1 to TRBJ1-1, with D tentatively TRBD1 (6 bases). CDR1 is SQVTM and CDR2 is ANQGSEA in the germline V gene. The CDR3 is 14 amino acids. Trimming stripped 4 bases from V and 7 bases from J, with 19 bases between. Written as DNA, the CDR3 is TGCAGCGTTGGTCTAGAACAGGGACGGGATGAAGCTTTCTTT. Translating gives CSVGLEQGRDEAFF.

The chain is built from TRBV7-9 and TRBJ1-1; unclear D gene. CDR1 SEHNR and CDR2 FQNEAQ come from the germline V gene (reference sequence). This CDR3 is 12 amino acids long. The V end lost 10 bases, the J end lost 2 bases, and 11 bases lay between the germline ends. As DNA, the CDR3 is TGTGCCACGAGAGACTCTAACACTGAAGCTTTCTTT. It codes for CATRDSNTEAFF.

The rearrangement joins TRBV27 to TRBJ1-2, with 7 bases matching TRBD1. V gave up 5 bases and J gave up 1 base; unmatched junction bases: 7. CDR1 and CDR2 (germline): MNHEY, SMNVEV (reference sequence). The CDR3 is made up of 15 amino acids. CDR3 protein: CASSNFRGINYGYTF. The CDR3 DNA sequence: TGTGCCAGCAGTAACTTCAGGGGGATTAACTATGGCTACACCTTC.

The J gene is TRBJ2-5, the V gene TRBV11-3; a weak D match, TRBD2 (6 bases). Trimming pared 5 bases from V and 2 bases from J, leaving 12 bases between. The CDR3 spans 14 residues. Germline CDR1 reads SGHNT; CDR2 reads YENEEA. The CDR3 is CASSLYSGQETQYF. CDR3 bases: TGTGCCAGCAGCCTCTATAGCGGACAAGAGACCCAGTACTTC.

With regard to this clone: Other DNA variants within this sample encode the same CDR3. This chain joins TRBV19 and TRBJ2-1; 13 nucleotides match TRBD2. Germline V CDR1 and CDR2: LNHDA, SQIVND (reference sequence). This CDR3 region has 15 residues. Unmatched junction bases numbered 5, after V lost 5 bases and J lost 7 bases. DNA for the CDR3: TGTGCCAGTAGTGTGGGACTAGCGGGGTATAATGAGCAGTTCTTC. This codes for CASSVGLAGYNEQFF.

This clone was picked up a small number of times. The chain has TRBV27 and TRBJ1-2; 7 bases align to TRBD1. CDR3 size: 14 residues. The ends lost 3 bases at V and 7 bases at J; junction bases unmatched: 8. CDR1 is MNHEY, CDR2 SMNVEV, per germline (reference sequence). The CDR3 DNA reads as TGTGCCAGCAGTTTTCAGGACAGGTTGGGTGGCTACACCTTC. It codes for CASSFQDRLGGYTF.

This clone was counted once. This rearrangement joins TRBV6-1 to TRBJ1-6; 7 bases agree with TRBD1. After removal of 6 bases from V and 11 bases from J, the junction contained 13 bases not matched to a gene. The CDR3 covers 15 residues. Germline assignment: CDR1 MNHNS and CDR2 SASEGT. The chain's CDR3 is CASRGDRLVEAPLHF. In DNA, the CDR3 is TGTGCCAGCAGGGGGGACAGACTCGTCGAGGCACCCCTCCACTTT.

This chain links TRBV6-5 with TRBJ1-1, with D unclear. CDR3 length: 13 residues. V shed 5 bases and J shed 1 base, with 8 bases lying between them. From germline, CDR1 is MNHEY and CDR2 SVGAGI. The CDR3 reads CASSPRSNTEAFF. CDR3 DNA: TGTGCCAGCAGTCCTAGATCGAACACTGAAGCTTTCTTT.

This chain uses TRBV7-7 with TRBJ1-1; maybe TRBD1 (6 bases). V gave up 6 bases and J gave up 6 bases, with 23 bases separating them. This CDR3 spans 16 amino acids. CDR1 is SSHAT, CDR2 FNYEAQ, per germline (reference sequence). The CDR3 nucleotides are TGTGCCAGCAGTCCTCTTCCTGGGAGGGGGGTCTCTGAAGCTTTCTTT. Translation gives CASSPLPGRGVSEAFF.

This chain uses TRBV2 with TRBJ2-1, with 9 nucleotides matching TRBD2. The CDR3 covers 15 residues. CDR1 and CDR2 (germline): SNHLY, FYNNEI. The trim removed 3 bases at V and 4 bases at J, leaving 4 bases unmatched. CDR3 coding DNA: TGTGCCAGCAGTGAGCTGACTAGCGGATACAATGAGCAGTTCTTC. Protein sequence: CASSELTSGYNEQFF. Combining the CDR3 with reference TRBV2 and TRBJ2-1 gives the whole variable domain EPEVTQTPSHQVTQMGQEVILRCVPISNHLYFYWYRQILGQKVEFLVSFYNNEISEKSEIFDDQFSVERPDGSNFTLKIRSTKLEDSAMYFCASSELTSGYNEQFFGPGTRLTVL.

J is TRBJ1-2 and V is TRBV4-1; possible D gene TRBD1, 5 bases. V shed 4 bases and J shed 1 base, with 13 bases lying between them. This CDR3 is built from 15 residues. Germline CDR1 reads MGHRA; CDR2 reads YSYEKL. The CDR3 sequence is CASSPRAPINYGYTF. The CDR3 nucleotides read TGCGCCAGCAGCCCCAGGGCCCCAATTAACTATGGCTACACCTTC.

The chain carries TRBV7-2 and TRBJ2-1, with D maybe TRBD2 (6 bases). Germline CDR1 is SGHTA and CDR2 is FQGNSA. The CDR3 is 16 amino acids. V was cut by 1 base and J by 7 bases, with 17 bases left in between. The CDR3 sequence: CASSLDAGPVGNEQFF. In DNA form, the CDR3 reads TGTGCCAGCAGCTTAGACGCGGGACCCGTGGGAAATGAGCAGTTCTTC.

The genes are TRBV19 and TRBJ1-1; D possibly corresponds to TRBD1 (6 bases). V lost 9 bases and J lost 0, with 14 bases in between. Germline assignment: CDR1 LNHDA and CDR2 SQIVND (reference sequence). There are 14 residues in the CDR3. The CDR3 is CASSPGQMNTEAFF. Written as DNA, the CDR3 is TGTGCCAGCTCCCCCGGACAGATGAACACTGAAGCTTTCTTT.

This clone was seen a single time. This chain links TRBV9 with TRBJ2-3, with 7 bases aligning to TRBD2. CDR3 size: 17 residues. The trim removed 2 bases at V and 1 base at J, leaving 10 bases unmatched. CDR1 is SGDLS, CDR2 YYNGEE, per germline. CDR3 bases: TGTGCCAGCAGCGTCTCCCTTGGGGCGGGGGGCACAGATACGCAGTATTTT. Encoded protein: CASSVSLGAGGTDTQYF.

The chain carries TRBV5-5 and TRBJ1-4; tentative D call: TRBD1 (6 bases). The CDR3 totals 16 residues. Trimming shortened V by 2 bases and J by 4 bases, and 15 bases separated the two germline ends. Germline CDR1 SGHKS, CDR2 YYEKEE (reference sequence). In DNA form, the CDR3 reads TGTGCCAGCAGCTTACCAGGGGCGAGACTTAATGAAAAACTGTTTTTT. It specifies CASSLPGARLNEKLFF.

This clone was detected only once. V is TRBV9 and J is TRBJ1-2; perhaps TRBD1 as D (5 bases). From germline, CDR1 is SGDLS and CDR2 YYNGEE. The CDR3 spans 15 residues. Trimming took 4 bases from V and 3 from J, leaving 16 bases between them. The CDR3 DNA reads as TGTGCCAGCAGCTACACCGCCGGGACTCACTATGGCTACACCTTC. Encoded protein: CASSYTAGTHYGYTF.

The chain couples TRBV2 to TRBJ2-7; D is ambiguous. The V gene's germline CDR1 is SNHLY and CDR2 FYNNEI. Trimming removed 8 bases from V and 2 bases from J, with 10 bases in between. CDR3 length: 12 residues. The DNA for the CDR3 is TGTGCCAGCGCCGGGTTCACCTACGAGCAGTACTTC. Translation: CASAGFTYEQYF.

The V gene is TRBV19, the J gene TRBJ2-7, with D possibly TRBD2 on 6 matching bases. V lost 3 bases, J lost 2 bases, and 8 bases lay in between. The CDR3 spans 13 residues. CDR1 is LNHDA and CDR2 is SQIVND in the germline V gene (reference sequence). DNA of the CDR3: TGTGCCAGTAGTATGCGGGGCGCCTACGAGCAGTACTTC. Amino acid sequence: CASSMRGAYEQYF. The whole variable domain, filled in from reference TRBV19 and TRBJ2-7, reads DGGITQSPKYLFRKEGQNVTLSCEQNLNHDAMYWYRQDPGQGLRLIYYSQIVNDFQKGDIAEGYSVSREKKESFPLTVTSAQKNPTAFYLCASSMRGAYEQYFGPGTRLTVT.

The gene calls are TRBV5-4 and TRBJ1-2, with TRBD1 matching over 8 bases. J gave up 4 bases and V 5 bases, and 13 bases lay outside the gene matches. The CDR3 consists of 16 residues. Germline CDR1 SGHNT, CDR2 YYREEE (reference sequence). CDR3 nucleotides: TGTGCCAGCAGTTCTTCATTCGGACAGGGTAGCTATGGCTACACCTTC. This encodes CASSSSFGQGSYGYTF.

The CDR3 region has the DNA TGTGCCAGCAGCGGGACACTCGTGGAGACCCAGTACTTC. It specifies CASSGTLVETQYF. V gene TRBV25-1 combines with J gene TRBJ2-5, with D possibly matching TRBD1 (6 bases). Per germline, CDR1 MGHDK and CDR2 SYGVNS. The CDR3 has 13 amino acids. Trimming cost V 6 bases and J 5 bases, with 13 bases left between them. The whole variable domain, filled in from reference TRBV25-1 and TRBJ2-5, reads EADIYQTPRYLVIGTGKKITLECSQTMGHDKMYWYQQDPGMELHLIHYSYGVNSTEKGDLSSESTVSRIRTEHFPLTLESARPSHTSQYLCASSGTLVETQYFGPGTRLLVL.

This clone has a single count. The chain couples TRBV18 to TRBJ2-3; D remains ambiguous. The CDR3 is 12 residues long. Germline-derived CDR1 and CDR2 are KGHSH and LQKENI. Trimming shortened V by 6 bases and J by 2 bases, and 6 bases separated the two germline ends. The CDR3 bases are TGTGCCAGCTCCTCTTCCACAGATACGCAGTATTTT. It is translated as CASSSSTDTQYF.

The chain's CDR3 is CASSILGQGVGEQYF. The DNA for the CDR3 is TGTGCCAGCAGCATATTGGGACAGGGAGTAGGCGAGCAGTACTTC. The chain carries TRBV7-8 and TRBJ2-7; TRBD1 matches 9 bases. Germline CDR1 and CDR2: SGHVS and FQNEAQ. This CDR3 has 15 amino acids. J gave up 6 bases and V 5 bases, and 11 bases lay outside the gene matches.

J is TRBJ2-7 and V is TRBV5-5; TRBD2 aligns across 16 bases. The CDR3 is 18 amino acids. V shed 4 bases, J shed 3 bases, and the junction held 10 bases outside the gene matches. Germline V gives CDR1 SGHKS, CDR2 YYEKEE (reference sequence). The CDR3 DNA reads TGTGCCAGCAGCATGGGGACTAGCGGGAGGGCCTTAGTCTACGAGCAGTACTTC. As protein: CASSMGTSGRALVYEQYF. Filled out from reference TRBV5-5 and TRBJ2-7, the complete variable domain reads DAGVTQSPTHLIKTRGQQVTLRCSPISGHKSVSWYQQVLGQGPQFIFQYYEKEERGRGNFPDRFSARQFPNYSSELNVNALLLGDSALYLCASSMGTSGRALVYEQYFGPGTRLTVT.

The gene calls are TRBV11-2 and TRBJ1-2; 7 nucleotides match TRBD1. The V gene end was trimmed by 0 bases and the J gene end by 7 bases; junction bases not matched to a gene: 5. Germline V CDR1 and CDR2: SGHAT, FQNNGV. This CDR3 contains 14 residues. CDR3 region: CASSLETGIGGYTF. The CDR3, as DNA: TGTGCCAGCAGCTTAGAGACAGGGATTGGTGGCTACACCTTC.